This T cell receptor beta chain was observed in a study of identical twins. This clonotype was recorded at least ten times. The antigen is undetermined. The CDR3 extends over 14 amino acids. Germline V gene sequence: CDR1 MNHNS, CDR2 SASEGT. Deletions cut 4 bases from V and 2 bases from J, with 11 bases between. TCRdb called the 5' RACE reads again in MiXCR, with one record for every CDR3 protein. The sample shows hundreds of thousands of distinct CDR3 sequences, 18% of them seen only once. Whole-study results and caveats: Whereas memory repertoires showed no such difference, abundant cord blood beta clonotypes carried fewer insertions.

The data also belong to a second study, concerning T cells expressing NK-cell markers. This second study notes: HCMV seropositivity marked seven of the eight sequenced donors; one was seronegative.

This receptor was taken from a woman in her late teens or twenties in good health. This chain links TRBV6-1 with TRBJ1-2; D is uncertain. Sequenced material: PBMCs. CDR3 residues: CASSADHPNYGYTF. The CDR3 DNA reads TGTGCCAGCAGTGCCGATCACCCAAACTATGGCTACACCTTC.